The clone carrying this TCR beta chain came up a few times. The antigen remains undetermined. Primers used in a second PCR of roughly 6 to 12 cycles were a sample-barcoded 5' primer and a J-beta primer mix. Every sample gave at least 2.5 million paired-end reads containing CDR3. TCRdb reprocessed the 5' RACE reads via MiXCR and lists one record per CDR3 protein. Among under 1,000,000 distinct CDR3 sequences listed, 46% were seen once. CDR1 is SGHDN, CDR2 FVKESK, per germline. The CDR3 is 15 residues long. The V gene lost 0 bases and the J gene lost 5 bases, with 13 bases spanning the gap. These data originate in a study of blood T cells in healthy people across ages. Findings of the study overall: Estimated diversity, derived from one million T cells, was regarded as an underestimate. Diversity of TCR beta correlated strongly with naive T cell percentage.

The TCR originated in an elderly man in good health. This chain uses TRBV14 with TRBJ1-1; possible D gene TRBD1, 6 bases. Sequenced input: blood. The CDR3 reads CASSQDLQGGTEAFF. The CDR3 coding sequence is TGTGCCAGCAGCCAAGATTTACAGGGAGGAACTGAAGCTTTCTTT.